This T cell receptor beta chain was captured by sequencing in a study of cytomegalovirus exposure and HLA in healthy donors. Germline V gene data show CDR1 as SGHTA and CDR2 as FQGTGA. V shed 5 bases and J shed 2 bases, with 15 bases lying between them. The CDR3 consists of 15 residues. On this clone: Its target is unknown.

60 Vbeta and 13 Jbeta primers were used in PCR. Using immunoSEQ multiplex PCR, the repertoire was profiled, and TCRdb retains in-frame clones only, with some absent. The sample records roughly 110,000 clones, roughly two thirds being singletons. Study-wide results and limits: According to a later analysis, donors in an Asian-associated ancestry cluster reportedly had fewer N-insertions than the approximately 620-donor mean. Follow-up analysis seemed to connect common viral pathogens with several of the most significant clusters identified.

The TCR sequence derives from a woman in her twenties or thirties in good health and CMV-seronegative. The V and J genes are TRBV7-3 and TRBJ1-1, with TRBD1 as a possible D gene (6 bases). Sequenced sample: PBMCs. CDR3 sequence (DNA): TGTGCCAGCAGCAATAACAGGGCCAATAACACTGAAGCTTTCTTT. Protein sequence: CASSNNRANNTEAFF.